Included here is one T cell receptor beta chain sequence, with context. Its antigen remains unknown. The data were obtained in a study of cytomegalovirus exposure and HLA in healthy donors. PCR employed 60 Vbeta and 13 Jbeta primers. Repertoires were generated with immunoSEQ multiplex PCR, while TCRdb's copy carries only in-frame clones and drops some. The profile shows 150,000 to 200,000 clones, roughly 82% of them singletons. Between the trimmed V and J ends, which lost 11 bases and 12 bases, there was a span of 10 bases. Per germline, CDR1 SNHLY and CDR2 FYNNEI. This CDR3 is 8 amino acids long. General study results and limits: In a later analysis, HLA-associated TCR beta chains were more clonally expanded than equally common others. CMV serostatus was the only immune exposure information that was available.

The rearrangement uses TRBV2 and TRBJ1-1; D remains unclear. The specimen was PBMCs. The sequence derives from a woman between 50 and 59 years old in good health and CMV-seropositive. DNA of the CDR3: TGTGCCGGTACTAATACTTTCTTT. It translates to CAGTNTFF. Combining the CDR3 with reference TRBV2 and TRBJ1-1 gives the whole variable domain EPEVTQTPSHQVTQMGQEVILRCVPISNHLYFYWYRQILGQKVEFLVSFYNNEISEKSEIFDDQFSVERPDGSNFTLKIRSTKLEDSAMYFCAGTNTFFGQGTRLTVV.